Each of the 13 T cell receptor beta chains below was sequenced from the same sample in a study of OX40 agonist ivuxolimab in advanced cancers. The assay was immunoSEQ multiplex PCR, and TCRdb's table has in-frame clones only and misses some. The table includes about 53,000 clones, 88% detected once. The sequencing used CD4+ or CD8+ T cells sorted from blood, collected in a trial of the OX40 agonist ivuxolimab. Receptors originate from an adult with an advanced solid tumor such as melanoma, head and neck, liver or kidney cancer.

This clone has just one count. V usage is TRBV6-1 and J usage is TRBJ1-3; no reliable D call. Trimming removed 1 base from V and 1 base from J, with 5 bases in between. This CDR3 has 14 amino acids. Germline values: CDR1 MNHNS, CDR2 SASEGT. CDR3 sequence: CASSEGWSGNTIYF. DNA for the CDR3: TGTGCCAGCAGTGAAGGGTGGTCTGGAAACACCATATATTTT.

The chain joins TRBV11-2 to TRBJ2-7; 10 nucleotides match TRBD1. CDR1 is SGHAT and CDR2 is FQNNGV in the germline V gene. The CDR3 runs 15 residues. With 6 bases clipped from V and 2 bases from J, the junction kept 7 bases outside the gene matches. This chain's CDR3 is CASSRRTGGTYEQYF. The CDR3 bases are TGTGCCAGCAGTCGTAGGACAGGGGGAACCTACGAGCAGTACTTC.

V usage is TRBV5-1 and J usage is TRBJ1-2, with 8 bases lining up with TRBD1. The CDR3 is 15 residues long. In germline, CDR1 is SGHRS, CDR2 YFSETQ. Unmatched junction bases numbered 7, after V lost 0 bases and J lost 6 bases. Here the CDR3 DNA reads TGCGCCAGCAGCTTGGGGCGACAGGGGACAGATGGCTACACCTTC. Translation gives CASSLGRQGTDGYTF. The entire variable domain, with the rest obtained from reference TRBV5-1 and TRBJ1-2, is as follows: KAGVTQTPRYLIKTRGQQVTLSCSPISGHRSVSWYQQTPGQGLQFLFEYFSETQRNKGNFPGRFSGRQFSNSRSEMNVSTLELGDSALYLCASSLGRQGTDGYTFGSGTRLTVV.

V and J are TRBV6-1 and TRBJ2-3; TRBD2 matches 8 bases. CDR1 is MNHNS and CDR2 is SASEGT in the germline V gene. This CDR3 spans 13 amino acids. V lost 2 bases and J lost 6; bases outside the gene matches: 1. The CDR3 region has the DNA TGTGCCAGCAGTGAACGGGAGGGGGATACGCAGTATTTT. Its protein is CASSEREGDTQYF.

The chain combines TRBV6-1 with TRBJ2-7; the D gene is possibly TRBD2 (6 bases). The CDR3 consists of 15 residues. Between the trimmed V and J ends, which lost 1 base and 3 bases, there was a span of 13 bases. Germline loops: CDR1 MNHNS, CDR2 SASEGT. Written as DNA, the CDR3 is TGTGCCAGCAGTGAAGTTCGGGGGAGTGTCTACGAGCAGTACTTC. Protein product: CASSEVRGSVYEQYF.

V and J are TRBV4-1 and TRBJ2-7; 11 bases fit TRBD2. The length of the CDR3 is 15 residues. Trimming cost V 4 bases and J 4 bases; bases outside gene matches: 6. Germline V lookup: CDR1 MGHRA, CDR2 YSYEKL. The CDR3 coding sequence is TGCGCCAGCAGCCTGCTAGCGGGGGGCCTATACGAGCAGTACTTC. It specifies CASSLLAGGLYEQYF.

J is TRBJ2-1 and V is TRBV14; no clear D gene. In germline, CDR1 is SGHDN, CDR2 FVKESK. The V gene lost 4 bases and the J gene lost 4 bases, with 11 bases spanning the gap. The CDR3 spans 14 residues. CDR3 loop: CASSPQWPYNEQFF. CDR3 in DNA: TGTGCCAGCAGCCCCCAATGGCCGTACAATGAGCAGTTCTTC.

The genes are TRBV5-4 and TRBJ1-3, with D uncertain. CDR1 and CDR2 (germline): SGHNT, YYREEE (reference sequence). CDR3 size: 14 residues. The ends were cut back, 2 bases at V and 0 bases at J, with 6 bases in the middle. CDR3 sequence: CASSFVGSGNTIYF. DNA for the CDR3: TGTGCCAGCAGCTTCGTTGGCTCTGGAAACACCATATATTTT.

The chain has TRBV4-1 and TRBJ2-7; tentatively, D is TRBD1 (5 bases). V lost 0 bases and J lost 2, with 11 bases in between. Germline V gives CDR1 MGHRA, CDR2 YSYEKL. This CDR3 region has 15 residues. The CDR3 sequence: CASSQERTRAYEQYF. As DNA, the CDR3 is TGCGCCAGCAGCCAAGAGCGGACCAGGGCCTACGAGCAGTACTTC.

This clone was seen a few times. The chain uses TRBV10-1 and TRBJ1-1, with TRBD1 matching over 7 bases. Unmatched junction bases numbered 3, after V lost 3 bases and J lost 8 bases. The CDR3 totals 12 residues. CDR1 is WNHNN and CDR2 is SYGVQD in the germline V gene (reference sequence). CDR3: CASSDRGNEAFF. CDR3 in DNA: TGCGCCAGCAGTGACAGGGGGAACGAAGCTTTCTTT.

The chain joins TRBV7-9 to TRBJ1-3, with no clear D. V was cut by 8 bases and J by 3 bases, with 14 bases left in between. Germline V gene sequence: CDR1 SEHNR, CDR2 FQNEAQ (reference sequence). This CDR3 comprises 14 residues. The CDR3 nucleotides read TGTGCCAGCGCAGCGACTGGAAGTGGAAACACCATATATTTT. This gives the protein CASAATGSGNTIYF.

The rearrangement joins TRBV9 to TRBJ2-1, with 10 bases identical to TRBD2. V lost 4 bases and J lost 3; bases outside the gene matches: 16. This CDR3 is 19 amino acids long. Germline values: CDR1 SGDLS, CDR2 YYNGEE. The CDR3 sequence: CASSSSGLAGARNYNEQFF. In DNA, the CDR3 is TGTGCCAGCAGCTCCTCCGGTCTAGCGGGGGCCCGAAACTACAATGAGCAGTTCTTC.

This chain connects TRBV5-1 to TRBJ2-1, with D tentatively TRBD1 or TRBD2 (5 bases each). The CDR3 loop spans 16 amino acids. Germline V lookup: CDR1 SGHRS, CDR2 YFSETQ. V was trimmed by 3 bases and J by 10 bases, leaving 23 bases between them. CDR3 DNA: TGCGCCAGCAGCTCCTCCCTCCCGGGACCTCTTCTCGAGCAGTTCTTC. It specifies CASSSSLPGPLLEQFF.